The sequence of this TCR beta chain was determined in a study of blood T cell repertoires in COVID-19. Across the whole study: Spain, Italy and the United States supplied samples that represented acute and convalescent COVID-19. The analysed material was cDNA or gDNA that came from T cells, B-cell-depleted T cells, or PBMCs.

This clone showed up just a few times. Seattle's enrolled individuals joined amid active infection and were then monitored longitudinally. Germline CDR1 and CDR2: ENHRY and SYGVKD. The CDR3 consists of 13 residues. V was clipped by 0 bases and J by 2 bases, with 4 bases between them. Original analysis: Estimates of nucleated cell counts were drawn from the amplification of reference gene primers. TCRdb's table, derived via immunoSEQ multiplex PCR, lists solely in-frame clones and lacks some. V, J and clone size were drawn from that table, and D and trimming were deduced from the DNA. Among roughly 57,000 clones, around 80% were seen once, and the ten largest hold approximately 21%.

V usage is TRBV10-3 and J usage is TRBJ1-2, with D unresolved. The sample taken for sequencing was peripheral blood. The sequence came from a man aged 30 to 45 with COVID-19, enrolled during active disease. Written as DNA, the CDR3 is TGTGCCATCAGTGAGTCCGGGAACTATGGCTACACCTTC. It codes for CAISESGNYGYTF.